The clone carrying this TCR beta chain was detected only a few times. Germline-derived CDR1 and CDR2 are SSHAT and FNYEAQ (reference sequence). Deletions cut 10 bases from V and 5 bases from J, with 17 bases between. The CDR3 loop spans 14 amino acids. This table comes from immunoSEQ multiplex PCR, and its TCRdb copy is limited to in-frame clones, with some not included. The top ten hold around 35% of the sample, which has about 15,000 clones, less than 55% seen once. This sample stems from a study of cytotoxic CD8 clonotypes in ibrutinib-treated CLL. This TCR derives from a human donor with chronic lymphocytic leukemia. Material: PBMCs, obtained at a roughly 22-month disease-progression time point, from a patient treated with ibrutinib. J is TRBJ2-2 and V is TRBV7-7, with D possibly TRBD1 on 5 matching bases. The CDR3 loop reads CATQARESTGELFF. The DNA of the CDR3 is TGTGCCACTCAAGCCAGGGAATCTACCGGGGAGCTGTTTTTT.